What follows is one TCR beta chain and its context. The sample originates from a study of control samples from healthy donors and cancer patients. This CDR3 region has 17 residues. Deletions cut 5 bases from V and 8 bases from J, with 25 bases between. Repertoires were generated with immunoSEQ multiplex PCR, while TCRdb's copy carries only in-frame clones and drops some. The sample includes about 160,000 clones, approximately 90% of them seen just once. Source material: blood. The chain has TRBV23-1 and TRBJ1-3; maybe TRBD1 (6 bases). TRBV23-1 is identified as an open reading frame with a role that is uncertain. The TCR sequence derives from a young woman in good health. Here the CDR3 DNA reads TGCGCCAGCAGTATTGGGTGCAGGGGAAGGAGGTGGGACACCATATATTTT. Its translation: CASSIGCRGRRWDTIYF.